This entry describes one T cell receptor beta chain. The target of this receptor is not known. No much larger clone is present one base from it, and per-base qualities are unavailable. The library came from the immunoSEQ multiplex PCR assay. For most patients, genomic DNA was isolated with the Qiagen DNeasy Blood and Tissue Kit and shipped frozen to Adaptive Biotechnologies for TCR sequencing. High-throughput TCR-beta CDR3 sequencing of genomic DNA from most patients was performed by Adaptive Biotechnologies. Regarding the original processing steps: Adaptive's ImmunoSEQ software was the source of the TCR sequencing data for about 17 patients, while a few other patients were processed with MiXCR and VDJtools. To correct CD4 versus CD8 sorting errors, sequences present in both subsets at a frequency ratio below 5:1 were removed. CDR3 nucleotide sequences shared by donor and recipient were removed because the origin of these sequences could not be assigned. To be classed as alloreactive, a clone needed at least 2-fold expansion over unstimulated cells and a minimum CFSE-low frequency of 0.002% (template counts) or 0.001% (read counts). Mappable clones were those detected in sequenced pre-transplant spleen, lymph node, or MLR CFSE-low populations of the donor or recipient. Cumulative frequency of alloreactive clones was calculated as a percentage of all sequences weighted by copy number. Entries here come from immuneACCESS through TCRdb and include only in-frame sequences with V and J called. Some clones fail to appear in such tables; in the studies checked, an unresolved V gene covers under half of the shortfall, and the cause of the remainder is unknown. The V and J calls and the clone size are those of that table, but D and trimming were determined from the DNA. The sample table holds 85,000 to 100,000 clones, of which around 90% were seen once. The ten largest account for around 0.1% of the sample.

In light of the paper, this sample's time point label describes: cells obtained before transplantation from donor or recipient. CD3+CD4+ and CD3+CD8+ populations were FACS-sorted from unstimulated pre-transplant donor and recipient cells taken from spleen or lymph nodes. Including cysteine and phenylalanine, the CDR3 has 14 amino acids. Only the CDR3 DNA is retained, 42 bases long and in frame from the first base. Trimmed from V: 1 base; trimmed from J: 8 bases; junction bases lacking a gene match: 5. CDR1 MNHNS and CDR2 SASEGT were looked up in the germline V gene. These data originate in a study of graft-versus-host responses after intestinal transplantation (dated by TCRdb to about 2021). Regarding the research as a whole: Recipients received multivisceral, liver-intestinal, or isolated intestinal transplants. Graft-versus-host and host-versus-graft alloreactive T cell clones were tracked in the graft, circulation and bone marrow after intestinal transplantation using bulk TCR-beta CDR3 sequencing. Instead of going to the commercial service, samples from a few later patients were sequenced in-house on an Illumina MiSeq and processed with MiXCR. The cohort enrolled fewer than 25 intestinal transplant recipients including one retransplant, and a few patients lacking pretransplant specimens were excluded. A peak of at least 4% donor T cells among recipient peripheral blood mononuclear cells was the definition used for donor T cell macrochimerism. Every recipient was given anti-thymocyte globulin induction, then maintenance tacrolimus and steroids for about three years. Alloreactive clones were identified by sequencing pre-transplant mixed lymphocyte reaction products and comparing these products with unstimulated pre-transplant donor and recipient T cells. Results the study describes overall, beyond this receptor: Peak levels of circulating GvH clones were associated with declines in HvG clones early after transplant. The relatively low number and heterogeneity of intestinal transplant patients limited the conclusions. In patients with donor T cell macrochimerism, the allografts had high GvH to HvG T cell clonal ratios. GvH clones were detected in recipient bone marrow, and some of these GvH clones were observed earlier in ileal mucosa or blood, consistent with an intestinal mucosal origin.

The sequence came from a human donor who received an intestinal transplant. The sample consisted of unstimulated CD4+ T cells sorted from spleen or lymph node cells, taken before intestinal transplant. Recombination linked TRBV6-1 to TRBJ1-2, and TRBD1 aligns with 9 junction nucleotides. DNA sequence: TGTGCCAGCAGTGAAGACAGGGGGCTTGGAGGCTACACCTTC. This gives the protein CASSEDRGLGGYTF.